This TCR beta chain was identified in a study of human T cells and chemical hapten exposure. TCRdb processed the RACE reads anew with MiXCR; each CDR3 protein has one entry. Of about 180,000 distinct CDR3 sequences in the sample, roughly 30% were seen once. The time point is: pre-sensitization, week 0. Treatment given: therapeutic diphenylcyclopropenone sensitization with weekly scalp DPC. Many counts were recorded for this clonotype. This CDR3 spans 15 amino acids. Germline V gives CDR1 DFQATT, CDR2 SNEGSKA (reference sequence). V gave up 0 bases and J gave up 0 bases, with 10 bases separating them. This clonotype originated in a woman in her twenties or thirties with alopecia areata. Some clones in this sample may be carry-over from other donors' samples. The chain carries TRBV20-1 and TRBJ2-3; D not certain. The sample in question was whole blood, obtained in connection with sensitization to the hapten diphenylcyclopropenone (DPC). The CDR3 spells CSARDLRFSTDTQYF. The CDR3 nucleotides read TGCAGTGCTAGAGATCTGCGGTTTAGCACAGATACGCAGTATTTT.